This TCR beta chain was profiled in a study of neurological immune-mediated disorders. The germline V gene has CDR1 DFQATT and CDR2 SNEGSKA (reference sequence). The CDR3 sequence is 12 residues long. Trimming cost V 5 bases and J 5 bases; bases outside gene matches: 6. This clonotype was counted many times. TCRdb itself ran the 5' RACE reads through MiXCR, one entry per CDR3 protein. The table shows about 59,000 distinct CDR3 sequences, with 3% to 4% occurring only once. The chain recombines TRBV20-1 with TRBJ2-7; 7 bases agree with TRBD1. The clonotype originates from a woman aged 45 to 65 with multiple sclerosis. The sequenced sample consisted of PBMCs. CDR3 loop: CSARRQGHEQYF. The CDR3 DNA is TGCAGTGCTCGACGACAGGGTCACGAGCAGTACTTC.